This TCR beta chain was recovered during a study of blood T cell repertoires in COVID-19. The CDR3 totals 15 residues. CDR1 is SNHLY and CDR2 is FYNNEI in the germline V gene. Trimming cost V 4 bases and J 2 bases; bases outside gene matches: 5. Data came from immunoSEQ multiplex PCR; TCRdb stores just in-frame clones and leaves some out. The data show approximately 110,000 clones, with approximately 88% seen just once and about 8.1% held by the top ten. The J gene is TRBJ1-1, the V gene TRBV2; the match to TRBD1 covers 9 bases. The sequence came from a woman aged 40-49 years with acute or convalescent COVID-19. Material for sequencing was peripheral blood. The CDR3 region has the DNA TGTGCCAGCAGTGTAGTGACAGGGGGAAACACTGAAGCTTTCTTT. Its protein product is CASSVVTGGNTEAFF.